The T cell receptor (beta chain) under discussion was sequenced for a study of human T cells and chemical hapten exposure. Extraction yielded total RNA from whole blood (unfractionated). Unique molecular identifiers were affixed to discrete cDNA molecules within the library. MiXCR was run by TCRdb on the 5' RACE reads, yielding one entry per CDR3 protein. The sample yields fewer than 150,000 distinct CDR3 sequences, roughly a fifth seen once. Turning to this clonotype: Its specificity is unknown.

Whole-study findings and limits: The number of TCRs over 1 in 1000 frequency stayed unchanged after DPC.

There are 14 residues in the CDR3. Trimming stripped 1 base from V and 4 bases from J, with 10 bases between. Germline V CDR1 and CDR2: MGHRA, YSYEKL. The V and J genes are TRBV4-1 and TRBJ1-1; weak D call: TRBD1 (6 bases). The receptor was isolated from a human donor in good health. CDR3 DNA sequence: TGCGCCAGCAGCCAAGGATGGACAGCCACTGAAGCTTTCTTT. Translated: CASSQGWTATEAFF.